The sequence of this TCR beta chain was determined in a study of response to subunit inactivated influenza vaccine. Study-level results: It was the authors' suggestion that each seasonal influenza vaccination recruits few new T cells.

On this clonotype itself: The antigen is undetermined.

This CDR3 is built from 16 residues. V was clipped by 5 bases and J by 8 bases; unmatched bases: 13. Germline V gene lookup returns CDR1 SGHVS and CDR2 FQNEAQ. TCRdb passed the RT-PCR reads through MiXCR, listing each CDR3 protein once. The table includes fewer than 750,000 distinct CDR3 sequences, around 15% detected once. This specimen was PBMCs from blood, taken less than 13 days after vaccination. This chain connects TRBV7-8 to TRBJ2-1; 9 bases line up with TRBD2. This sequence was found in a man between 50 and 59 years old who received an inactivated influenza vaccine. In DNA form, the CDR3 reads TGTGCCAGCAGCATATTAGCGGGAGTAGAAGGCGATGAGCAGTTCTTC. This sequence encodes CASSILAGVEGDEQFF.